This T cell receptor (beta chain) was documented in a study of blood T cell repertoires in COVID-19. At the level of the study: The United States, Italy and Spain provided the acute and convalescent COVID-19 samples. Sources were T cells, B-cell-depleted T cells, or PBMCs; the material itself was cDNA or gDNA.

CDR1 SGHTA and CDR2 FQGNSA come from the germline V gene. V lost 5 bases to trimming and J lost 5 bases; unmatched junction nucleotides: 15. The CDR3 has 17 residues. Methods used by the authors: Reference gene primer amplification in the assay estimated nucleated cell counts. This table comes from immunoSEQ multiplex PCR, and its TCRdb copy is limited to in-frame clones, with some not included. The DNA gave D and trimming, while V, J and clone size come from that table. The sample has 63,000 or so clones, about 88% seen once. The sequenced material came from peripheral blood. The sequence came from a man between 70 and 80 years old with active COVID-19. The chain combines TRBV7-2 with TRBJ2-7; TRBD2 agrees at 10 bases. The CDR3 is CASSDRSSGRKGHEQYF. The DNA for the CDR3 is TGTGCCAGCAGCGATAGGTCTAGCGGGAGAAAAGGACACGAGCAGTACTTC.